Listed below are T cell receptor beta chains from one sample, sequenced in a study of siplizumab effects on memory and regulatory T cells. Sequencing used immunoSEQ multiplex PCR; TCRdb keeps in-frame clones, though not all of them. The sample has roughly 100,000 clones; 80% to 95% are singletons. Sample: CD4+ T cells sorted from blood. These receptors were taken from a human donor in good health. The CDR3 runs from the conserved cysteine through the conserved F or W. A D gene is named only where the DNA matches it firmly. Some rows have no size entry. The others give once, few or many, or a class for an expanded clone.

CDR3 length: 16; V gene: TRBV11-3; D gene: TRBD1; clone size: -; J gene: TRBJ2-5; CDR3 DNA: TGTGCCAGCAGTGAGGGGACAGACCTTCCCCAAGAGACCCAGTACTTC; CDR3 protein: CASSEGTDLPQETQYF
CDR3 length: 12; V gene: TRBV10-3; D gene: -; clone size: -; J gene: TRBJ2-7; CDR3 DNA: TGTGCCATCAGTGAGTCGGCCTACGAGCAGTACTTC; CDR3 protein: CAISESAYEQYF
CDR3 length: 14; V gene: TRBV5-1; D gene: TRBD1; clone size: once; J gene: TRBJ1-2; CDR3 DNA: TGCGCCAGCAGATACAGGACAGGAGACTATGGCTACACCTTC; CDR3 protein: CASRYRTGDYGYTF
CDR3 length: 15; V gene: TRBV9; D gene: -; clone size: -; J gene: TRBJ2-6; CDR3 DNA: TGTGCCAGCAGCAAGGCAGGGTCCGGGGCCAACGTCCTGACTTTC; CDR3 protein: CASSKAGSGANVLTF
CDR3 length: 14; V gene: TRBV6-5; D gene: TRBD1; clone size: -; J gene: TRBJ1-4; CDR3 DNA: TGTGCCAGCAGTGCTGGGCCAGGGGGTGAAAAACTGTTTTTT; CDR3 protein: CASSAGPGGEKLFF
CDR3 length: 12; V gene: TRBV28; D gene: TRBD1; clone size: -; J gene: TRBJ2-7; CDR3 DNA: TGTGCCAGCAGGGGACAGTTTAGCGAGCAGTACTTC; CDR3 protein: CASRGQFSEQYF
CDR3 length: 14; V gene: TRBV6-5; D gene: -; clone size: -; J gene: TRBJ1-2; CDR3 DNA: TGTGCCAGCAGCCCGGACAGCTCAAACTATGGCTACACCTTC; CDR3 protein: CASSPDSSNYGYTF
CDR3 length: 16; V gene: TRBV2; D gene: -; clone size: -; J gene: TRBJ1-1; CDR3 DNA: TGTGCCAGCACGAAAAGAGGGGCAGAACTAGTCACTGAAGCTTTCTTT; CDR3 protein: CASTKRGAELVTEAFF
CDR3 length: 15; V gene: TRBV6-1; D gene: TRBD1; clone size: -; J gene: TRBJ1-1; CDR3 DNA: TGTGCCAGCAGGCTAGACAGGGGAATGAACACTGAAGCTTTCTTT; CDR3 protein: CASRLDRGMNTEAFF
CDR3 length: 16; V gene: TRBV27; D gene: TRBD2; clone size: -; J gene: TRBJ2-7; CDR3 DNA: TGTGCCAGCAGACCCGAGACTAGCGGGCCTTCCTACGAGCAGTACTTC; CDR3 protein: CASRPETSGPSYEQYF
CDR3 length: 13; V gene: TRBV5-1; D gene: -; clone size: -; J gene: TRBJ1-4; CDR3 DNA: TGCGCCAGCAGCATCGGACAGACTGAAAAACTGTTTTTT; CDR3 protein: CASSIGQTEKLFF
CDR3 length: 15; V gene: TRBV10-3; D gene: TRBD1; clone size: -; J gene: TRBJ1-5; CDR3 DNA: TGTGCCATCAGTGCGGACAGGGGGGGAAATCAGCCCCAGCATTTT; CDR3 protein: CAISADRGGNQPQHF
CDR3 length: 14; V gene: TRBV18; D gene: -; clone size: -; J gene: TRBJ1-3; CDR3 DNA: TGTGCCAGCTCACCATATGGTTTCGGAAACACCATATATTTT; CDR3 protein: CASSPYGFGNTIYF
CDR3 length: 16; V gene: TRBV9; D gene: TRBD1; clone size: -; J gene: TRBJ1-3; CDR3 DNA: TGTGCCAGCAGCGTCCTCCAGGGGGGCTCTGGAAACACCATATATTTT; CDR3 protein: CASSVLQGGSGNTIYF
CDR3 length: 14; V gene: TRBV5-5; D gene: -; clone size: -; J gene: TRBJ1-2; CDR3 DNA: TGTGCCAGCAGCTTGACGACAGAGGCCTATGGCTACACCTTC; CDR3 protein: CASSLTTEAYGYTF
CDR3 length: 16; V gene: TRBV5-1; D gene: TRBD1; clone size: -; J gene: TRBJ2-1; CDR3 DNA: TGCGCCAGCAGCCCAGGTGGGGACAGGCGTGTGAATGAGCAGTTCTTC; CDR3 protein: CASSPGGDRRVNEQFF
CDR3 length: 15; V gene: TRBV11-2; D gene: -; clone size: -; J gene: TRBJ2-1; CDR3 DNA: TGTGCCAGCAGCTTAGAAAGGTATTCCGGGAATGAGCAGTTCTTC; CDR3 protein: CASSLERYSGNEQFF
CDR3 length: 15; V gene: TRBV7-6; D gene: -; clone size: -; J gene: TRBJ1-1; CDR3 DNA: TGTGCCAGCAGCTTAGGTGGGGCCTCGAACACTGAAGCTTTCTTT; CDR3 protein: CASSLGGASNTEAFF
CDR3 length: 14; V gene: TRBV7-9; D gene: -; clone size: -; J gene: TRBJ2-7; CDR3 DNA: TGTGCCAGCAGTATAGGAAAGGGGACCTACGAGCAGTACTTC; CDR3 protein: CASSIGKGTYEQYF
CDR3 length: 15; V gene: TRBV14; D gene: -; clone size: -; J gene: TRBJ1-1; CDR3 DNA: TGTGCCAGCAGCCAAGTGGCAGGAATGAACACTGAAGCTTTCTTT; CDR3 protein: CASSQVAGMNTEAFF
CDR3 length: 12; V gene: TRBV5-4; D gene: -; clone size: -; J gene: TRBJ2-7; CDR3 DNA: TGTGCCAGCAGCTGGAACACCTACGAGCAGTACTTC; CDR3 protein: CASSWNTYEQYF
CDR3 length: 15; V gene: TRBV10-1; D gene: TRBD2; clone size: -; J gene: TRBJ2-3; CDR3 DNA: TGCGCCAGCAGTGAGTCTAGCGGGAGAGTAAATACGCAGTATTTT; CDR3 protein: CASSESSGRVNTQYF
CDR3 length: 14; V gene: TRBV28; D gene: -; clone size: -; J gene: TRBJ2-7; CDR3 DNA: TGTGCCAGCAGTTTGGAAGGCCAACCCTACGAGCAGTACTTC; CDR3 protein: CASSLEGQPYEQYF
CDR3 length: 14; V gene: TRBV9; D gene: TRBD2; clone size: -; J gene: TRBJ2-1; CDR3 DNA: TGTGCCAGCAGCCCGACTAGCCTGTACAATGAGCAGTTCTTC; CDR3 protein: CASSPTSLYNEQFF
CDR3 length: 13; V gene: TRBV10-3; D gene: -; clone size: -; J gene: TRBJ1-2; CDR3 DNA: TGTGCCATGACCCGGGGACCGAACTATGGCTACACCTTC; CDR3 protein: CAMTRGPNYGYTF
CDR3 length: 15; V gene: TRBV28; D gene: -; clone size: -; J gene: TRBJ1-5; CDR3 DNA: TGTGCCAGCAGGTCGGGGCAGATTTCCTATCAGCCCCAGCATTTT; CDR3 protein: CASRSGQISYQPQHF
CDR3 length: 15; V gene: TRBV10-1; D gene: TRBD1; clone size: -; J gene: TRBJ2-1; CDR3 DNA: TGCGCCAGCAGTCAAGGGACAGGGGAAAACAATGAGCAGTTCTTC; CDR3 protein: CASSQGTGENNEQFF
CDR3 length: 13; V gene: TRBV28; D gene: TRBD1; clone size: -; J gene: TRBJ1-2; CDR3 DNA: TGTGCCAGCAGTCCGACAGGGTTCTATGGCTACACCTTC; CDR3 protein: CASSPTGFYGYTF
CDR3 length: 15; V gene: TRBV19; D gene: TRBD1; clone size: -; J gene: TRBJ2-2; CDR3 DNA: TGTGCCAGTAGTATATTTCAGGGGGCACCCGGGGAGCTGTTTTTT; CDR3 protein: CASSIFQGAPGELFF
CDR3 length: 15; V gene: TRBV7-3; D gene: TRBD2; clone size: -; J gene: TRBJ2-5; CDR3 DNA: TGTGCCAGCAGTTTCAGCGGGGGGGATACGGAGACCCAGTACTTC; CDR3 protein: CASSFSGGDTETQYF
CDR3 length: 17; V gene: TRBV7-6; D gene: -; clone size: -; J gene: TRBJ1-5; CDR3 DNA: TGTGCCAGCAGCTTAATTAGGGGCCCCGGCGGAGGTCAGCCCCAGCATTTT; CDR3 protein: CASSLIRGPGGGQPQHF
CDR3 length: 14; V gene: TRBV7-9; D gene: -; clone size: -; J gene: TRBJ1-6; CDR3 DNA: TGTGCCAGCAGCGCCGATGTCCGAAATTCACCCCTCCACTTT; CDR3 protein: CASSADVRNSPLHF
CDR3 length: 13; V gene: TRBV29-1; D gene: TRBD1; clone size: -; J gene: TRBJ1-5; CDR3 DNA: TGCAGCGTTGGGACAGGGAAAAATCAGCCCCAGCATTTT; CDR3 protein: CSVGTGKNQPQHF
CDR3 length: 16; V gene: TRBV10-3; D gene: -; clone size: -; J gene: TRBJ1-2; CDR3 DNA: TGTGCCATCAGTGAAGGGGCAGGGGTCCCAAACTATGGCTACACCTTC; CDR3 protein: CAISEGAGVPNYGYTF
CDR3 length: 14; V gene: TRBV7-6; D gene: -; clone size: -; J gene: TRBJ2-3; CDR3 DNA: TGTGCCAGCAGCTTGGCTAGCGGCACAGATACGCAGTATTTT; CDR3 protein: CASSLASGTDTQYF
CDR3 length: 12; V gene: TRBV29-1; D gene: -; clone size: -; J gene: TRBJ2-7; CDR3 DNA: TGCAGCGGGCGGGACAACTTGGCCGAGCAGTACTTC; CDR3 protein: CSGRDNLAEQYF
CDR3 length: 13; V gene: TRBV5-1; D gene: TRBD1; clone size: -; J gene: TRBJ1-1; CDR3 DNA: TGCGCCAGCAGCTTGGCCACAGGGGCTGAAGCTTTCTTT; CDR3 protein: CASSLATGAEAFF
CDR3 length: 17; V gene: TRBV18; D gene: TRBD1; clone size: -; J gene: TRBJ1-2; CDR3 DNA: TGTGCCAGCTCACCGGCTGGAACAGGGGGCGCGCCGAAGGGCTACACCTTC; CDR3 protein: CASSPAGTGGAPKGYTF
CDR3 length: 14; V gene: TRBV18; D gene: -; clone size: -; J gene: TRBJ2-2; CDR3 DNA: TGTGCCAGCTCACCACCGGGAGCTGGCGGGGAGCTGTTTTTT; CDR3 protein: CASSPPGAGGELFF
CDR3 length: 16; V gene: TRBV6-1; D gene: -; clone size: -; J gene: TRBJ2-3; CDR3 DNA: TGTGCCAGCAGTGAAACGCAGGTCGGGACCACAGATACGCAGTATTTT; CDR3 protein: CASSETQVGTTDTQYF
CDR3 length: 14; V gene: TRBV27; D gene: -; clone size: -; J gene: TRBJ2-7; CDR3 DNA: TGTGCCAGCAGTTTATGGGAATCCCCCTACGAGCAGTACTTC; CDR3 protein: CASSLWESPYEQYF
CDR3 length: 14; V gene: TRBV7-9; D gene: -; clone size: -; J gene: TRBJ1-6; CDR3 DNA: TGTGCCAGCAGCTCACCGGGACGGCCCTCACCCCTCCACTTT; CDR3 protein: CASSSPGRPSPLHF
CDR3 length: 16; V gene: TRBV19; D gene: TRBD2; clone size: -; J gene: TRBJ2-1; CDR3 DNA: TGTGCCACTAGGGGAGGGGTAGGTTCGGCCTACAATGAGCAGTTCTTC; CDR3 protein: CATRGGVGSAYNEQFF
CDR3 length: 10; V gene: TRBV29-1; D gene: -; clone size: -; J gene: TRBJ2-5; CDR3 DNA: TGCAGCGTTGAAAAAGAGACCCAGTACTTC; CDR3 protein: CSVEKETQYF
CDR3 length: 15; V gene: TRBV29-1; D gene: -; clone size: once; J gene: TRBJ1-3; CDR3 DNA: TGCAGCGCCACAAGTGGCTCCCGCTCTGGAAACACCATATATTTT; CDR3 protein: CSATSGSRSGNTIYF
CDR3 length: 14; V gene: TRBV6-5; D gene: -; clone size: -; J gene: TRBJ1-1; CDR3 DNA: TGTGCCAGCAGTTACTCATGGGGAGGGACTGAAGCTTTCTTT; CDR3 protein: CASSYSWGGTEAFF
CDR3 length: 13; V gene: TRBV30; D gene: -; clone size: -; J gene: TRBJ1-1; CDR3 DNA: TGTGCCTGGAGTGCGGGGGCTGGGCCAGGGGCTTTCTTT; CDR3 protein: CAWSAGAGPGAFF
CDR3 length: 15; V gene: TRBV27; D gene: TRBD2; clone size: once; J gene: TRBJ2-7; CDR3 DNA: TGTGCCAGCAGTTTCACGCGGGGAGGGACCTACGAGCAGTACTTC; CDR3 protein: CASSFTRGGTYEQYF
CDR3 length: 16; V gene: TRBV28; D gene: TRBD1; clone size: -; J gene: TRBJ1-5; CDR3 DNA: TGTGCCAGCAGTTCGACAGGGGGCGGGGGTCATCAGCCCCAGCATTTT; CDR3 protein: CASSSTGGGGHQPQHF
CDR3 length: 13; V gene: TRBV7-6; D gene: -; clone size: -; J gene: TRBJ1-5; CDR3 DNA: TGTGCCAGCAGCCTTCTGGTCACAGATACGCAGCATTTT; CDR3 protein: CASSLLVTDTQHF
CDR3 length: 14; V gene: TRBV6-6; D gene: -; clone size: -; J gene: TRBJ2-7; CDR3 DNA: TGTGCCAGCAGTCCCATAGCGGCCCCGGCAGGCCAGTACTTC; CDR3 protein: CASSPIAAPAGQYF
CDR3 length: 13; V gene: TRBV11-2; D gene: -; clone size: -; J gene: TRBJ1-2; CDR3 DNA: TGTGCCAGCAGCGTAGGGGGTTCCTATGGCTACACCTTC; CDR3 protein: CASSVGGSYGYTF
CDR3 length: 12; V gene: TRBV19; D gene: -; clone size: -; J gene: TRBJ2-5; CDR3 DNA: TGTGCCAGTGGTAGGCCCCAAGAGACCCAGTACTTC; CDR3 protein: CASGRPQETQYF
CDR3 length: 14; V gene: TRBV5-4; D gene: -; clone size: -; J gene: TRBJ2-5; CDR3 DNA: TGTGCCAGCAGCTTCGTGCGGGACCAAGAGACCCAGTACTTC; CDR3 protein: CASSFVRDQETQYF
CDR3 length: 16; V gene: TRBV6-4; D gene: TRBD2; clone size: -; J gene: TRBJ2-7; CDR3 DNA: TGTGCCAGCAGTGGTTTAGGGACTAAAATCGAGGACGAGCAGTACTTC; CDR3 protein: CASSGLGTKIEDEQYF
CDR3 length: 12; V gene: TRBV10-3; D gene: -; clone size: -; J gene: TRBJ1-2; CDR3 DNA: TGTGCCATCAGTGCGGAAATGTATGGCTACACCTTC; CDR3 protein: CAISAEMYGYTF
CDR3 length: 13; V gene: TRBV30; D gene: -; clone size: -; J gene: TRBJ2-5; CDR3 DNA: TGTGCCTGGAGTGGGACGGAACAAGAGACCCAGTACTTC; CDR3 protein: CAWSGTEQETQYF
CDR3 length: 18; V gene: TRBV5-4; D gene: TRBD2; clone size: once; J gene: TRBJ2-7; CDR3 DNA: TGTGCCAGCAGCTTGGGGACTAGCGGGAGACAACGGTCCTACGAGCAGTACTTC; CDR3 protein: CASSLGTSGRQRSYEQYF
CDR3 length: 15; V gene: TRBV25-1; D gene: -; clone size: -; J gene: TRBJ1-4; CDR3 DNA: TGTGCCAGCAGGGACCGATCCCGGGGAAATGAAAAACTGTTTTTT; CDR3 protein: CASRDRSRGNEKLFF
CDR3 length: 13; V gene: TRBV19; D gene: -; clone size: -; J gene: TRBJ2-4; CDR3 DNA: TGTGCCAGTAGTGACAGGAGTAAAAACATTCAGTACTTC; CDR3 protein: CASSDRSKNIQYF